One and the same sample provided the 8 T cell receptor beta chains below, sequenced in a study of blood T cells in healthy people across ages. Combining a sample-barcoded 5' primer with a J-beta primer mix, a second PCR ran for 7 to 11 cycles. MiXCR, applied by TCRdb to the 5' RACE reads, yields one record per CDR3 protein. The table shows roughly 800,000 distinct CDR3 sequences, with approximately 25% occurring only once. These data are also associated with another study on T cells of mothers and their children.

The specimen was blood. These TCRs come from a boy aged 5-17 years in good health.

This clonotype has just a few counts. The chain couples TRBV28 to TRBJ2-7, with 7 bases identical to TRBD1. Per the germline V gene, CDR1 is MDHEN and CDR2 is SYDVKM. With V trimmed by 4 bases and J by 0 bases, 6 bases remained unmatched. This CDR3 is built from 15 residues. CDR3 sequence reads: CASSSIDRVSYEQYF. For the CDR3, the DNA is TGTGCCAGCAGTTCGATAGACAGGGTCTCCTACGAGCAGTACTTC.

The V call is TRBV12-3 or TRBV12-4, the J call TRBJ1-2, with TRBD1 matching 9 bases. The CDR3 runs to 15 residues. V was pared by 3 bases and J by 5 bases, with 7 bases of the junction left unmatched. CDR3 bases: TGTGCCAGCAGTTTTGGACAGGGGACCCTTTATGGCTACACCTTC. Translated, it gives CASSFGQGTLYGYTF.

This clonotype has just a few counts. V is TRBV19 and J is TRBJ2-3, with TRBD1 matching 9 bases. Germline V gives CDR1 LNHDA, CDR2 SQIVND (reference sequence). Germline trimming cut 3 bases from V and 6 bases from J; bases unmatched to any gene: 16. The CDR3 totals 18 residues. CDR3 coding DNA: TGTGCCAGTAGTATCGGTACAGGGGGCGAGTTTATCGATGATACGCAGTATTTT. Translating it yields CASSIGTGGEFIDDTQYF.

V is TRBV7-2 and J is TRBJ2-5, with D uncertain. CDR3 length: 13 residues. V was shortened by 5 bases and J by 4 bases, with 11 bases between the two germline ends. Germline V gene data show CDR1 as SGHTA and CDR2 as FQGNSA. The CDR3 coding sequence is TGTGCCAGCAGCGCCAGCCACGGAGAGACCCAGTACTTC. This sequence encodes CASSASHGETQYF.

This clonotype appeared a few times. This chain links TRBV11-2 with TRBJ2-5, with 11 bases aligning to TRBD2. Gene TRBJ2-1 matches the end of the DNA better, so the J call may be wrong. This CDR3 spans 16 amino acids. Germline assignment: CDR1 SGHAT and CDR2 FQNNGV. CDR3 bases: TGTGCCAGCAGCTTAGCGACTAGCGGGACCTACAATGAGCAGTTCTTC. This sequence encodes CASSLATSGTYNEQFF.

The chain recombines TRBV12-3 or TRBV12-4 with TRBJ2-2; no clear D. The V gene lost 11 bases and the J gene lost 3 bases, with 19 bases spanning the gap. This CDR3 is built from 15 residues. The CDR3 loop reads CAFCYNDPDTGELFF. CDR3 in DNA: TGTGCCTTCTGTTACAATGACCCCGACACCGGGGAGCTGTTTTTT.

V is TRBV5-6 and J is TRBJ1-1, with D possibly being TRBD1 (5 bases). CDR1 and CDR2 from the germline V gene are SGHDT and YYEEEE. This CDR3 spans 16 amino acids. V gave up 3 bases and J gave up 4 bases, with 19 bases separating them. The CDR3 bases are TGTGCCAGCAGCTCCGGGACGGGAGAAAAGGGCACTGAAGCTTTCTTT. Protein product: CASSSGTGEKGTEAFF.

Comments on this clonotype: A read error may account for a junction end that differs from germline. The chain recombines TRBV24-1 with TRBJ2-5, with TRBD2 as a possible D gene (5 bases). Germline V gene sequence: CDR1 KGHDR, CDR2 SFDVKD. This CDR3 spans 16 amino acids. CDR3: CATSDSATRFRETRYF. The CDR3 nucleotides are TGTGCCACCAGTGATTCCGCTACTAGATTTCGAGAGACCCGGTACTTC.